Reported below is one TCR beta chain. The target antigen is unknown. The data are from a study of T cell responses to AZD1222 COVID-19 vaccine. General study points: Clonal diversity may have been underestimated in mostly white British donors. Two AZD1222 doses significantly raised spike-specific TCR breadth and depth over controls.

CDR1 is SGHAT, CDR2 FQNNGV, per germline. This CDR3 is built from 15 residues. Trimming removed 3 bases from V and 4 bases from J, with 13 bases in between. Profiling relied on immunoSEQ multiplex PCR, and the TCRdb table lists in-frame clones only, not all of them. This sample has some 140,000 clones, with about 90% found just once. This clonotype was obtained from an adult in good health. The gene calls are TRBV11-2 and TRBJ1-5, with TRBD1 as a possible D gene (6 bases). The input for sequencing was peripheral blood, taken on day 0 of AZD1222 vaccination. Written as DNA, the CDR3 is TGTGCCAGCAGCTTCACAGGGCTGAAGAATCAGCCCCAGCATTTT. Translated: CASSFTGLKNQPQHF.